This is a list of T cell receptor beta chains from one sample in a study of CD8 T cells in ankylosing spondylitis. TCRdb re-derived calls from the 5' RACE reads in MiXCR, one entry per CDR3 protein. Altogether about 400,000 distinct CDR3 sequences are present, more than 20% being singletons, with the ten largest covering about a sixth. Sample: blood, either unsorted or a sorted T cell fraction (not recorded which). The origin of the receptors is a male donor with ankylosing spondylitis. Each CDR3 is given with its conserved first and last residue. The D gene is left open where the match is weak. Where a row states a size, it is once, few, many or the class of an expanded clone; other rows omit it.

>.|.|TRBV9|TRBJ2-5
TGTGCCAGCAGCGTAGTTCCAGGGAGAGAGACCCAGTACTTC
CASSVVPGRETQYF
>.|.|TRBV11-3|TRBJ2-7
TGTGCCAGCAGCCACACCGGGATCTACGAGCAGTACTTC
CASSHTGIYEQYF
>.|.|TRBV27|TRBJ1-2
TGTGCCAGCAGTAATACAGGGAAGCAGGACTATGGCTACACCTTC
CASSNTGKQDYGYTF
>.|.|TRBV5-1|TRBJ1-5
TGCGCCAGCAGCTTGGAAGCGAATAGCAATCAGCCCCAGCATTTT
CASSLEANSNQPQHF
>.|.|TRBV7-2|TRBJ2-7
TGTGCCAGCAGGCGTTTGGGGGCGATGGACGAGCAGTACTTC
CASRRLGAMDEQYF
>.|TRBD2|TRBV5-1|TRBJ2-2
TGCGCCAGCAGTTTACCGGGACTAGATGTAGTCGGGGAGCTGTTTTTT
CASSLPGLDVVGELFF
>.|.|TRBV2|TRBJ2-5
TGTGCCAGCAGTGTTTGGGGGGAAGAGACCCAGTACTTC
CASSVWGEETQYF
>.|.|TRBV28|TRBJ2-7
TGTGCCAGCAGTTTTAGTCCTACCTACGAGCAGTACTTC
CASSFSPTYEQYF
>.|.|TRBV12-3/TRBV12-4|TRBJ1-2
TGTGCCAGCAGCATCGGACTAGTGGGGGGCTACACCTTC
CASSIGLVGGYTF
>.|TRBD1|TRBV9|TRBJ1-1
TGTGCCAGCAGCATGACGAGGACAGGGAAGACTTTCTTT
CASSMTRTGKTFF
>.|.|TRBV28|TRBJ1-2
TGTGCCAGCAGTTCGACAGCATATGGCTACACCTTC
CASSSTAYGYTF
>few|TRBD2|TRBV20-1|TRBJ2-5
TGCAGTGCAGGCGGGGGACTAGCGGGAAAGGAGGAGACCCAGTACTTC
CSAGGGLAGKEETQYF
>.|.|TRBV9|TRBJ1-1
TGTGCCAGCAGTCCCCAGTCTAGGACAACGAACACTGAAGCTTTCTTT
CASSPQSRTTNTEAFF
>.|TRBD2|TRBV11-1|TRBJ2-1
TGTGCCAGCAGCTTCTCTTCGAGCGGGAGTATCGTACGCAATGAGCAGTTCTTC
CASSFSSSGSIVRNEQFF
>.|.|TRBV18|TRBJ2-4
TGTGCCAGCTCATCGGACATCCTAGCCAAAAACATTCAGTACTTC
CASSSDILAKNIQYF
>.|TRBD2|TRBV3-1|TRBJ2-1
TGTGCCAGCAGCGTCTCTAGCGGGAGTATCAATGAGCAGTTCTTC
CASSVSSGSINEQFF
>.|.|TRBV9|TRBJ2-5
TGTGCCAGCAGCGTAGGGACAGCGCCTCAATCTGTGACCCAGTACTTC
CASSVGTAPQSVTQYF
>few|TRBD2|TRBV5-1|TRBJ2-1
TGCGCCAGCAGCGGGACTAGCGGGAGGGTGAATGAGCAGTTCTTC
CASSGTSGRVNEQFF
>few|.|TRBV10-3|TRBJ2-7
TGTGCCATCAGTGAGTCGAGTACTCCCGGGTCCTACGAGCAGTACTTC
CAISESSTPGSYEQYF
>few|.|TRBV6-5|TRBJ2-1
TGTGCCAGCAGTAAGACTGGGGATGAGCAGTTCTTC
CASSKTGDEQFF
>few|.|TRBV12-3/TRBV12-4|TRBJ1-5
TGTGCCAGCAGTTTCGTGGGGAGAACGAATAGCAATCAGCCCCAGCATTTT
CASSFVGRTNSNQPQHF
>.|TRBD2|TRBV27|TRBJ2-1
TGTGCCAGCAGTTATAGCGGGAGGGCCTTCTACAATGAGCAGTTCTTC
CASSYSGRAFYNEQFF